This T cell receptor beta chain appears in the sequencing data of a study of CD8 T cells in ankylosing spondylitis. General study findings and limits: Reportedly, matched ankylosing spondylitis synovial fluid was significantly enriched for disease-linked clones. Disease-linked clones were found to be CD8+ and relatively rare in peripheral blood. Certain motif variants had earlier been reported in reactive arthritis synovial fluid and blood. What seemed typical of ankylosing spondylitis blood was a TCR beta motif built from fewer than ten highly homologous variants.

With respect to this clonotype: What it binds is not known.

The CDR3 sequence is 16 residues long. Germline values: CDR1 MDHEN, CDR2 SYDVKM. V dropped 7 bases and J dropped 5; count of bases not matched to a gene: 13. Molecular-barcoded quantitative 5'-RACE produced these TCR beta libraries. TCRdb called the 5' RACE reads again in MiXCR, with one record for every CDR3 protein. The sample has 800,000 to 900,000 distinct CDR3 sequences; about 10% are singletons. The receptor was isolated from a male donor with ankylosing spondylitis. The sequenced material came from blood, either unsorted or a sorted T cell fraction (not recorded which). The chain joins TRBV28 to TRBJ1-2, with TRBD1 matching over 10 bases. In DNA form, the CDR3 reads TGTGCCAGCACGGTCGAGGCGACAGGGGGCTCATATGGCTACACCTTC. Translating gives CASTVEATGGSYGYTF.